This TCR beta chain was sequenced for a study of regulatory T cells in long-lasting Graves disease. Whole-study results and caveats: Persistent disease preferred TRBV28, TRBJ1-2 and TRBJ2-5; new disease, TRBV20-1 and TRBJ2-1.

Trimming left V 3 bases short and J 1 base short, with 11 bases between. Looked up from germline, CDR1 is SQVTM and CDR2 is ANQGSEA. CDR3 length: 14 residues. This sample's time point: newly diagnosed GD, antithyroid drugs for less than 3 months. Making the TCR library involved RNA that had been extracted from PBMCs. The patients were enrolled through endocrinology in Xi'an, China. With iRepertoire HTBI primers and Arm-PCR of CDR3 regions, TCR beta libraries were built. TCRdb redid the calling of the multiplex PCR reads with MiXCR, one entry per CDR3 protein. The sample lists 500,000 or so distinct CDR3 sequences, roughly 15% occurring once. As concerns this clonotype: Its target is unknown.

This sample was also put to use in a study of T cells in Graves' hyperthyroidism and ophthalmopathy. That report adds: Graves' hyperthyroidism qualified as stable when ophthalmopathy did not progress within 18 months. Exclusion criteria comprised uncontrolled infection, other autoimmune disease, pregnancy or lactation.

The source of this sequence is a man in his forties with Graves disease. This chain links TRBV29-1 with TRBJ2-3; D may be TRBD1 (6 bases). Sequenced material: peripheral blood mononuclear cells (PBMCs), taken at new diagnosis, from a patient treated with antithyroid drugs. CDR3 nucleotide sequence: TGCAGCGTTGAGTCAGGGGCGGGCACAGATACGCAGTATTTT. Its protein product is CSVESGAGTDTQYF.